What follows are 21 T cell receptor beta chains derived from one specimen sequenced in a study of identifying expanded T cells in peripheral blood. Using immunoSEQ multiplex PCR, the repertoire was profiled, and TCRdb retains in-frame clones only, with some absent. This sample has some 80,000 clones, with around nine tenths found just once. The sample consisted of blood. The receptors come from a person aged 18 to 75 in good health.

The rearrangement links TRBV5-1 to TRBJ1-6, with a possible D match to TRBD1 (5 bases). Germline-derived CDR1 and CDR2 are SGHRS and YFSETQ. The V end was cut by 4 bases, the J end by 0 bases, with 8 bases between. The CDR3 runs to 15 residues. CDR3: CASSPDSSYNSPLHF. CDR3 sequence (DNA): TGCGCCAGCAGCCCTGACAGCTCCTATAATTCACCCCTCCACTTT.

The J gene is TRBJ2-5, the V gene TRBV29-1; D gene unclear. The CDR3 runs to 10 residues. The V end lost 4 bases, the J end lost 9 bases, and 9 bases lay between the germline ends. CDR1 and CDR2 from the germline V gene are SQVTM and ANQGSEA. CDR3 sequence reads: CSVATMAQYF. As DNA, the CDR3 is TGCAGCGTTGCAACCATGGCCCAGTACTTC. Full variable domain (missing parts from reference TRBV29-1 and TRBJ2-5): SAVISQKPSRDICQRGTSLTIQCQVDSQVTMMFWYRQQPGQSLTLIATANQGSEATYESGFVIDKFPISRPNLTFSTLTVSNMSPEDSSIYLCSVATMAQYFGPGTRLLVL.

This chain uses TRBV29-1 with TRBJ2-5; possible D gene TRBD1, 5 bases. This CDR3 region has 12 residues. V shed 4 bases and J shed 2 bases, with 8 bases lying between them. Germline V lookup: CDR1 SQVTM, CDR2 ANQGSEA. The CDR3 is CSVGAGQETQYF. CDR3 bases: TGCAGCGTTGGAGCAGGGCAAGAGACCCAGTACTTC.

The J gene is TRBJ1-1, the V gene TRBV30, with D maybe TRBD1 (5 bases). Germline CDR1 reads GTSNPN; CDR2 reads SVGIG (reference sequence). V lost 0 bases, J lost 1 base, and 9 bases lay in between. The CDR3 contains 14 residues. The CDR3 sequence is CAWSVGGGNTEAFF. The CDR3 coding sequence is TGTGCCTGGAGTGTCGGGGGTGGGAACACTGAAGCTTTCTTT. Combining the CDR3 with reference TRBV30 and TRBJ1-1 gives the whole variable domain SQTIHQWPATLVQPVGSPLSLECTVEGTSNPNLYWYRQAAGRGLQLLFYSVGIGQISSEVPQNLSASRPQDRQFILSSKKLLLSDSGFYLCAWSVGGGNTEAFFGQGTRLTVV.

The chain uses TRBV15 and TRBJ2-1, with D perhaps TRBD1 (6 bases). The V gene's germline CDR1 is LNHNV and CDR2 YYDKDF (reference sequence). Trimming cost V 2 bases and J 2 bases, with 13 bases left between them. CDR3 size: 16 residues. In DNA, the CDR3 is TGTGCCACCAGCAGAATCAATAGGGGGACCTACAATGAGCAGTTCTTC. It encodes CATSRINRGTYNEQFF.

The chain combines TRBV4-1 with TRBJ2-2, with 9 bases fitting TRBD1. The V gene end was trimmed by 4 bases and the J gene end by 5 bases; junction bases not matched to a gene: 5. Germline V gives CDR1 MGHRA, CDR2 YSYEKL. This CDR3 has 15 residues. The CDR3 region has the DNA TGCGCCAGCAGCCGTGGACAGGGGAGGACCGGGGAGCTGTTTTTT. This codes for CASSRGQGRTGELFF.

CDR3 sequence reads: CASSQRAPIPEQYF. In DNA form, the CDR3 reads TGTGCCAGCAGCCAAAGGGCCCCTATTCCCGAGCAGTACTTC. The chain uses TRBV4-2 and TRBJ2-7; the D is unclear. V shed 2 bases and J shed 6 bases, with 14 bases lying between them. CDR1 LGHNA and CDR2 YNFKEQ come from the germline V gene. The CDR3 consists of 14 residues.

The rearrangement uses TRBV9 and TRBJ1-1; 10 nucleotides match TRBD1. The CDR3 is made up of 15 amino acids. Germline V CDR1 and CDR2: SGDLS, YYNGEE. V lost 3 bases to trimming and J lost 0 bases; unmatched junction nucleotides: 2. CDR3 region: CASSATGGMNTEAFF. CDR3 coding DNA: TGTGCCAGCAGCGCGACAGGGGGCATGAACACTGAAGCTTTCTTT.

The CDR3 DNA is TGCGCCAGCAGTGAGTCGGCAGGGAGCTCACCCCTCCACTTT. Its protein is CASSESAGSSPLHF. This chain uses TRBV10-1 with TRBJ1-6, with D perhaps matching TRBD1 (5 bases). Trimming took off 0 bases at V and 10 bases at J, with 10 bases between the two ends. Germline V gives CDR1 WNHNN, CDR2 SYGVQD (reference sequence). The CDR3 totals 14 residues.

The chain links TRBV25-1 to TRBJ2-1; the match to TRBD2 covers 9 bases. CDR3 length: 14 amino acids. The germline CDR1 and CDR2 sequences are MGHDK and SYGVNS. V trimming: 8 bases; J trimming: 9 bases; junction bases outside the gene matches: 11. CDR3 sequence reads: CASGTGGGASEQFF. DNA for the CDR3: TGTGCCAGCGGGACGGGCGGGGGGGCCAGTGAGCAGTTCTTC.

This rearrangement joins TRBV5-1 to TRBJ1-2; D not certain. The CDR3 length is 16 residues. The V gene's germline CDR1 is SGHRS and CDR2 YFSETQ. The V end was cut by 0 bases, the J end by 3 bases, with 15 bases between. This chain's CDR3 is CASSLGVRLQYYGYTF. The CDR3 DNA reads as TGCGCCAGCAGCTTGGGAGTCAGACTCCAATACTATGGCTACACCTTC.

CDR3 nucleotides: TGTGCCAGCAGCTGGGGACTCTCCTACAATGAGCAGTTCTTC. Amino acids: CASSWGLSYNEQFF. The chain uses TRBV27 and TRBJ2-1; D perhaps matches TRBD2 (6 bases). CDR3 length equals 14 residues. V shed 6 bases and J shed 0 bases, with 9 bases lying between them. From germline, CDR1 is MNHEY and CDR2 SMNVEV (reference sequence).

The rearrangement links TRBV28 to TRBJ2-7, with 10 bases lining up with TRBD2. This CDR3 is built from 17 residues. Germline CDR1 reads MDHEN; CDR2 reads SYDVKM. The V segment lost 4 bases and the J segment 4 bases; nucleotides outside the gene matches: 13. The CDR3 sequence is CASSSAWASGSVYEQYF. CDR3 DNA: TGTGCCAGCAGTTCCGCGTGGGCTAGCGGGAGTGTATACGAGCAGTACTTC.

This chain's CDR3 is CASSPGHGYEQYF. The CDR3 DNA reads as TGTGCCAGCAGCCCGGGTCACGGATACGAGCAGTACTTC. The J gene is TRBJ2-7, the V gene TRBV6-1; no clear D gene. Trimming left V 6 bases short and J 4 bases short, with 13 bases between. Germline CDR1 reads MNHNS; CDR2 reads SASEGT. The CDR3 has 13 amino acids.

The genes are TRBV29-1 and TRBJ2-3; 9 bases match TRBD1. V was clipped by 8 bases and J by 2 bases; unmatched bases: 11. Germline CDR1 SQVTM, CDR2 ANQGSEA. This CDR3 is 15 amino acids long. The CDR3 protein is CSTKGTGRATDTQYF. CDR3 DNA: TGCAGCACCAAAGGGACAGGGAGGGCCACAGATACGCAGTATTTT.

The chain uses TRBV7-2 and TRBJ1-2; the D is unclear. Trimming took off 1 base at V and 4 bases at J, with 10 bases between the two ends. Germline CDR1 and CDR2: SGHTA and FQGNSA. This CDR3 has 14 amino acids. The CDR3 here is CASSLGTAAYGYTF. The CDR3 bases are TGTGCCAGCAGCTTAGGAACAGCCGCCTATGGCTACACCTTC.

The chain joins TRBV27 to TRBJ2-7; TRBD2 agrees at 7 bases. The junction had 8 bases not matched to a gene; V was cut back by 2 bases and J by 4 bases. The CDR3 sequence is 15 residues long. The germline V gene encodes CDR1 MNHEY and CDR2 SMNVEV (reference sequence). The CDR3 loop reads CASSLIGAGVYEQYF. The CDR3 region has the DNA TGTGCCAGCAGTTTAATCGGGGCGGGGGTTTACGAGCAGTACTTC.

This chain joins TRBV19 and TRBJ1-1; 9 bases are shared with TRBD1. Germline CDR1 LNHDA, CDR2 SQIVND (reference sequence). The junction had 2 bases not matched to a gene; V was cut back by 9 bases and J by 3 bases. The CDR3 is 12 residues long. The CDR3 protein is CASRDRDTEAFF. CDR3 in DNA: TGTGCCAGCCGGGACAGGGACACTGAAGCTTTCTTT.

The gene calls are TRBV5-4 and TRBJ1-4, with a weak D call TRBD1 (5 bases). The CDR3 has 15 amino acids. Germline loops: CDR1 SGHNT, CDR2 YYREEE (reference sequence). Trimming took 4 bases from V and 4 from J, leaving 14 bases between them. CDR3 sequence: CASSPRRGRNEKLFF. The CDR3 coding sequence is TGTGCCAGCAGCCCCCGTCGGGGCCGTAATGAAAAACTGTTTTTT. The full variable domain, completed using reference TRBV5-4 and TRBJ1-4, is ETGVTQSPTHLIKTRGQQVTLRCSSQSGHNTVSWYQQALGQGPQFIFQYYREEENGRGNFPPRFSGLQFPNYSSELNVNALELDDSALYLCASSPRRGRNEKLFFGSGTQLSVL.

The chain is built from TRBV5-1 and TRBJ2-7; TRBD1 might be the D (5 bases). CDR3 length equals 16 residues. Trimming left V 0 bases short and J 3 bases short, with 16 bases between. Germline assignment: CDR1 SGHRS and CDR2 YFSETQ. Written as DNA, the CDR3 is TGCGCCAGCAGCTTGGCCGGGCAGGGCGATATCTACGAGCAGTACTTC. This gives the protein CASSLAGQGDIYEQYF.

J is TRBJ1-2 and V is TRBV5-1, with TRBD1 matching over 8 bases. The germline CDR1 and CDR2 sequences are SGHRS and YFSETQ. With V trimmed by 5 bases and J by 0 bases, 9 bases remained unmatched. This CDR3 comprises 16 residues. CDR3 in DNA: TGCGCCAGCAGTATAGGACAGGGTCTTACTAACTATGGCTACACCTTC. Its protein product is CASSIGQGLTNYGYTF.